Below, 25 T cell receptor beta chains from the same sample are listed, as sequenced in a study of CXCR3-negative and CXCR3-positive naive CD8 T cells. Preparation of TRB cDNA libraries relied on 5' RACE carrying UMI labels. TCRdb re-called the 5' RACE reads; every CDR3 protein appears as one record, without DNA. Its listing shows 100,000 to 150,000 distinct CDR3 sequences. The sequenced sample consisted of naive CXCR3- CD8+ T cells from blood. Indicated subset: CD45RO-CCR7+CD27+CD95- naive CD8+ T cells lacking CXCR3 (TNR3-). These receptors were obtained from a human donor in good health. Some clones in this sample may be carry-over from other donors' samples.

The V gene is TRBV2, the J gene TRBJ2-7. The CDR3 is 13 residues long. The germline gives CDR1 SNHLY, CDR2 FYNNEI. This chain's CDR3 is CASKGMVAYEQYF.

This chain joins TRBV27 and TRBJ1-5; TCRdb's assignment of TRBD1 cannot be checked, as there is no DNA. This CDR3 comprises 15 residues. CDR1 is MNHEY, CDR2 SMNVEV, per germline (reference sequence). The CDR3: CASSLGQGGNQPQHF.

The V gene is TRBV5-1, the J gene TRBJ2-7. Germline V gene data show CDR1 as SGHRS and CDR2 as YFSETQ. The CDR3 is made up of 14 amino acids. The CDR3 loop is CASSLDSPSYEQYF.

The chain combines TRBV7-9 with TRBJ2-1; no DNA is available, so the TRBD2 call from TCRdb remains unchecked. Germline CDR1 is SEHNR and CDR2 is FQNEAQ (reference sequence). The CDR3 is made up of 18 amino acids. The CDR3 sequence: CASSESNADLGRVDEQFF. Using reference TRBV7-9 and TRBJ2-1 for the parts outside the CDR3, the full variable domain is DTGVSQNPRHKITKRGQNVTFRCDPISEHNRLYWYRQTLGQGPEFLTYFQNEAQLEKSRLLSDRFSAERPKGSFSTLEIQRTEQGDSAMYLCASSESNADLGRVDEQFFGPGTRLTVL.

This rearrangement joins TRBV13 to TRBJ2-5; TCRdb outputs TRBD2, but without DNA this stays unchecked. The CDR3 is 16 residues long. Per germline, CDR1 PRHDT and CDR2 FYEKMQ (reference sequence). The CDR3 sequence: CASSPYGTSGEKTQYF. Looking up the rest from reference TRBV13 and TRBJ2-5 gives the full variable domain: AAGVIQSPRHLIKEKRETATLKCYPIPRHDTVYWYQQGPGQDPQFLISFYEKMQSDKGSIPDRFSAQQFSDYHSELNMSSLELGDSALYFCASSPYGTSGEKTQYFGPGTRLLVL.

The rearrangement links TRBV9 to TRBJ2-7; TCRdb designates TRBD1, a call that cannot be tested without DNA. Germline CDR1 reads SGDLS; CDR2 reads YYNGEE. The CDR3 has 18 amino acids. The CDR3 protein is CASSVGAPGSGSLYEQYF.

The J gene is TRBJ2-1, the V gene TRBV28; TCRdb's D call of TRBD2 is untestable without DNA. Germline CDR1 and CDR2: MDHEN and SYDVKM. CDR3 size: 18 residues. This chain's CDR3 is CASSSGLAGAARINEQFF.

The CDR3 reads CASSQDPDAGFYEQYF. J is TRBJ2-7 and V is TRBV3-1; the TCRdb D gene call, TRBD1, has no DNA to confirm it. The germline gives CDR1 LGHDT, CDR2 YNNKEL (reference sequence). The CDR3 length is 16 residues.

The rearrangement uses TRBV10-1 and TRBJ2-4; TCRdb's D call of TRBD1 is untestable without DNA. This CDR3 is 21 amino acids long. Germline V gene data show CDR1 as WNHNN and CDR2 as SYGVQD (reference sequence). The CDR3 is CASSHSGQAVPIPLAKNIQYF.

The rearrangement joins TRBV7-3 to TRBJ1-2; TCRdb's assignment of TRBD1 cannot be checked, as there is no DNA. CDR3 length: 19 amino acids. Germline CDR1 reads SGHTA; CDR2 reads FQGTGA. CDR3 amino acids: CASSYQWKKTANPNYGYTF.

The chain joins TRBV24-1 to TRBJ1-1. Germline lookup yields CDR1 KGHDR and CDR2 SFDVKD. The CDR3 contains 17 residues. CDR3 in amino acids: CATSDLPLGAMNTEALF.

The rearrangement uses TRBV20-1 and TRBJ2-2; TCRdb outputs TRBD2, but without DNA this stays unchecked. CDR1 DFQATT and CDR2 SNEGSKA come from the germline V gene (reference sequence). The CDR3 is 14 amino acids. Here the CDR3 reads CSALVGGLAGELFF.

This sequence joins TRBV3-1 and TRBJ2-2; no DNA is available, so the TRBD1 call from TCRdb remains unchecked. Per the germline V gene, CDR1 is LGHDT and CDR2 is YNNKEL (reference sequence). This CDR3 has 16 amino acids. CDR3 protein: CASSQDPGVVTGELFF.

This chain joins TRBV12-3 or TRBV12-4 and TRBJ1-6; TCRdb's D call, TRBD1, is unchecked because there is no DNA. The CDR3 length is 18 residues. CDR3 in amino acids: CASSLAQYKGALGSPLHF.

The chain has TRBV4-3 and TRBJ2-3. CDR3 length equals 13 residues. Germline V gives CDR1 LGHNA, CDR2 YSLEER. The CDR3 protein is CASSQDVTDTQYF.

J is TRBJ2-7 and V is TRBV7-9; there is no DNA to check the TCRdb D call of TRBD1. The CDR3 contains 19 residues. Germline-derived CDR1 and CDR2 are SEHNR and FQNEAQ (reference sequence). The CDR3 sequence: CASSSTEHGQGRHPYEQYF.

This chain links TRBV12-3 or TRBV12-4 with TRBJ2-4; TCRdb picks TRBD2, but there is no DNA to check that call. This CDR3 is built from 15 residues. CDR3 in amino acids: CASRGWEVAKNIQYF.

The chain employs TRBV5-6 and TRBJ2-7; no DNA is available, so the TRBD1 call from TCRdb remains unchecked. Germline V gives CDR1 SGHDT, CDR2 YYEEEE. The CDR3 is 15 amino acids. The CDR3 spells CASSREQGAYYEQYF.

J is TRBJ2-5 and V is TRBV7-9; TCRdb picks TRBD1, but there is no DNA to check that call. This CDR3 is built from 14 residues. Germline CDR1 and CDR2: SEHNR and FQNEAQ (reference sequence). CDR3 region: CASSLDAGRETQYF.

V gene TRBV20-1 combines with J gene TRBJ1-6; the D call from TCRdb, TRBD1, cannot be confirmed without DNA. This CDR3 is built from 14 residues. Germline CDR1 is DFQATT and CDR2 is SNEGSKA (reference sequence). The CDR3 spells CSASGSGTVPILHF.

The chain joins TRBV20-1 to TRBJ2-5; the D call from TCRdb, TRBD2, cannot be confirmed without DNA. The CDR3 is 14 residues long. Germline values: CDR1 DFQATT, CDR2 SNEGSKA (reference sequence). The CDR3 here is CSARVPGLQETQYF.

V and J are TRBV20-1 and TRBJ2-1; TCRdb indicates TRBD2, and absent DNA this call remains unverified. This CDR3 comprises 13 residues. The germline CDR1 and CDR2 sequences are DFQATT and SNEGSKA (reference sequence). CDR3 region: CSARVLAENEQFF.

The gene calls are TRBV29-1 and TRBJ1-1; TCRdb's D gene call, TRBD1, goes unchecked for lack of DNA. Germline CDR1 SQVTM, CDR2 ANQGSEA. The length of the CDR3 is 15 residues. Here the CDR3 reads CSVLETGTMNTEAFF.

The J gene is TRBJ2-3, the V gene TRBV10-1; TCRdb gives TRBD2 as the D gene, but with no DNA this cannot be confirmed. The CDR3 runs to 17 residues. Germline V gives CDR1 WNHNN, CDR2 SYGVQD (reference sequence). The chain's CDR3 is CASSETSGRALTDTQYF.

The CDR3 here is CASSAEGIAVPYEQYF. This chain uses TRBV9 with TRBJ2-7; TCRdb calls TRBD2, which cannot be checked without DNA. The CDR3 is 16 residues long. Germline V gene sequence: CDR1 SGDLS, CDR2 YYNGEE.